Listed below are T cell receptor beta chains from one sample, sequenced in a study of T-cell reconstitution after alpha-beta-depleted transplantation in children. MiXCR was run by TCRdb on the PCR reads, yielding one entry per CDR3 protein. The table records hundreds of thousands of distinct CDR3 sequences, around 8% of them present only once. Sample: PBMCs, mostly from graft donor cells, taken 180 days after TCRalphabeta/CD19-depleted stem cell transplant. Receptors originate from a male patient aged 10 to 17 who had a stem cell transplant for acute lymphoblastic leukemia, so the T cells may come from the graft donor. The CDR3 runs from the conserved cysteine through the conserved F or W. A D gene is named only where the DNA matches it firmly. Rows may omit the clone size; those that give it use once, few, many or a size class.

>many|-|TRBJ2-7|TRBV5-1
TGCGCCAGCAGCCAGGGGACGAGCTCCTACGAGCAGTACTTC
CASSQGTSSYEQYF
>many|-|TRBJ2-7|TRBV10-3
TGTGCCATCTGGGGGTCTGGAGACGGGAGTTCCTACGAGCAGTACTTC
CAIWGSGDGSSYEQYF
>many|-|TRBJ1-2|TRBV10-3
TGTGCCATCCGCTGGGACGTCGCTAACTATGGCTACACCTTC
CAIRWDVANYGYTF
>few|TRBD2|TRBJ2-7|TRBV7-9
TGTGCCAGCACCGTTAGCGGGAGGGCCCCCTACGAGCAGTACTTC
CASTVSGRAPYEQYF
>many|-|TRBJ1-2|TRBV5-1
TGCGCCAGCAGCTTGGTGGGCGGACCCTTGTATGGCTACACCTTC
CASSLVGGPLYGYTF
>many|TRBD1|TRBJ1-6|TRBV20-1
TGCAGTGCTAGAGATCTGACAGGGGGTAATCATAATTCACCCCTCCACTTT
CSARDLTGGNHNSPLHF
>-|-|TRBJ2-7|TRBV6-2/TRBV6-3
TGTGCCAGCACATGGAGAGTTAGCTACGAGCAGTACTTC
CASTWRVSYEQYF
>many|-|TRBJ1-1|TRBV20-1
TGCAGTGCTAGTAGGGGACCGGGACGACTGAACACTGAAGCTTTCTTT
CSASRGPGRLNTEAFF
>many|TRBD1|TRBJ2-7|TRBV24-1
TGTGCCCCTACGCCGGGACAGGGGAGCGAGCAGTACTTC
CAPTPGQGSEQYF
>many|-|TRBJ2-1|TRBV4-1
TGCGCCAGCAGCCAGGGGGGTAGCCCCTCCGGCTCCTACAATGAGCAGTTCTTC
CASSQGGSPSGSYNEQFF
>many|-|TRBJ1-5|TRBV7-6
TGTGCCAGCAGCTTAGCATTGGGCAATCAGCCCCAGCATTTT
CASSLALGNQPQHF
>many|-|TRBJ2-3|TRBV5-1
TGCGCCAGCAGCACCCGCCGGGCCCTACCAGATACGCAGTATTTT
CASSTRRALPDTQYF
>many|-|TRBJ2-7|TRBV24-1
TGTGCCACCAGTGATTTGCAGGGCGAGCAGTACTTC
CATSDLQGEQYF
>-|-|TRBJ1-2|TRBV19
TGTGCCAGTAGCCCTATATCCCCTCGCGGCGGCTATGGCTACACCTTC
CASSPISPRGGYGYTF
>many|TRBD1|TRBJ2-2|TRBV20-1
TGCAGTGCTAGAACCCGGGACAGGGACACCGGGGAGCTGTTTTTT
CSARTRDRDTGELFF
>many|-|TRBJ2-4|TRBV25-1
TGTGCCAGCAGTGAAGGGGGCCAGGTCTGGGCCAAAAACATTCAGTACTTC
CASSEGGQVWAKNIQYF
>many|-|TRBJ2-7|TRBV10-3
TGTGCCATCAGTGGAGGGAGCTCCTACGAGCAGTACTTC
CAISGGSSYEQYF
>many|TRBD2|TRBJ2-5|TRBV5-1
TGCGCCAGCAGCCGCAGCGGGAGGGCGGGAGAGACCCAGTACTTC
CASSRSGRAGETQYF
>many|-|TRBJ1-3|TRBV5-1
TGCGCCAGCAGCCCAAACCCGACAGACTCTGGAAACACCATATATTTT
CASSPNPTDSGNTIYF
>many|-|TRBJ2-1|TRBV4-3
TGCGCCAGCAGCCAAGGCGCCGCCCACAATGAGCAGTTCTTC
CASSQGAAHNEQFF
>many|-|TRBJ1-4|TRBV21-1
TGTGCCAGCAGCAAAGGGCTACAGGGGATAGGTGAAAAACTGTTTTTT
CASSKGLQGIGEKLFF
>many|-|TRBJ2-7|TRBV20-1
TGCAGTGCTGGGCCGCGAAGTTACGAGCAGTACTTC
CSAGPRSYEQYF
>many|-|TRBJ2-7|TRBV23-1
TGCGCCAGCAGTCGCACAGGGCGGCAGTACTTC
CASSRTGRQYF
>many|-|TRBJ2-7|TRBV12-5
TGTGCTAGTGGCTCCGTAGGTTACGAGCAGTACTTC
CASGSVGYEQYF
>many|-|TRBJ2-7|TRBV5-5
TGTGCCAGCAGCTCCAAGGACACCGCCTACTACGAGCAGTACTTC
CASSSKDTAYYEQYF
>-|-|TRBJ2-2|TRBV5-4
TGTGCCAGCACGAAACGGTGGACCGCCGCGAACACCGGGGAGCTGTTTTTT
CASTKRWTAANTGELFF
>many|-|TRBJ2-5|TRBV29-1
TGCAGCGTTGATCGGGGGGCGAAGGAGACCCAGTACTTC
CSVDRGAKETQYF
>many|-|TRBJ2-1|TRBV7-3
TGTGCCAGCAGCTCCAGGATGGGGGAGCAGTTCTTC
CASSSRMGEQFF
>few|TRBD2|TRBJ2-7|TRBV28
TGTGCCAGCAGTTTATTCGGACTAGCGGGAGGGGAGACCTACGAGCAGTACTTC
CASSLFGLAGGETYEQYF
>many|TRBD2|TRBJ2-5|TRBV4-2
TGTGCCAGCAGCCTCAAAAGAGGCGGGGGTCATCAAGAGACCCAGTACTTC
CASSLKRGGGHQETQYF
>many|TRBD1|TRBJ2-6|TRBV25-1
TGTGCCAGCGCTGGACAGGGTAGGGACGTCCTGACTTTC
CASAGQGRDVLTF
>many|TRBD2|TRBJ2-7|TRBV28
TGTGCCAGCAGTTTATCCGGGAGGGCCCACAGCGAGCAGTACTTC
CASSLSGRAHSEQYF
>many|-|TRBJ2-7|TRBV12-3/TRBV12-4
TGTGCCAGCAGTTTAGATTTCGGGGAGTCCCCCTACGAGCAGTACTTC
CASSLDFGESPYEQYF
>many|-|TRBJ1-6|TRBV6-2/TRBV6-3
TGTGCCAGCAGGATCCCGGGATATAATTCACCCCTCCACTTT
CASRIPGYNSPLHF
>many|TRBD2|TRBJ2-7|TRBV18
TGTGCCAGCTCACCTAGCGGGGGGTACTCCTACGAGCAGTACTTC
CASSPSGGYSYEQYF
>many|-|TRBJ2-2|TRBV9
TGTGCCAGCAGCGTAAGGGGGGTAAGGACCGGGGAGCTGTTTTTT
CASSVRGVRTGELFF
>many|TRBD1|TRBJ1-4|TRBV5-1
TGCGCCAGCAGCTTTGGACAGGGGAAAGGCAATGAAAAACTGTTTTTT
CASSFGQGKGNEKLFF
>many|-|TRBJ2-7|TRBV7-2
TGTGCCAGCAGCTTAACTGGCCACGAGCAGTACTTC
CASSLTGHEQYF
>many|TRBD1|TRBJ2-2|TRBV5-1
TGCGCCAGCAGCTTAGAGGGACAGATAACCGGGGAGCTGTTTTTT
CASSLEGQITGELFF
>many|TRBD1|TRBJ2-7|TRBV5-1
TGCGCCAGCAGCTCCGGGACAGACACCCCCTACGAGCAGTACTTC
CASSSGTDTPYEQYF
>many|-|TRBJ1-6|TRBV12-3/TRBV12-4
TGTGCCAGCAGTTTAATCGGGGGCGCGAAATCACCCCTCCACTTT
CASSLIGGAKSPLHF
>many|TRBD1|TRBJ1-2|TRBV5-1
TGCGCCAGCAGCTTAAACAGGGGGATGGACTATGGCTACACCTTC
CASSLNRGMDYGYTF
>many|TRBD1|TRBJ2-7|TRBV20-1
TGCAGTGCTAGAGGACAGGGGCGAATCTACGAGCAGTACTTC
CSARGQGRIYEQYF
>many|-|TRBJ2-5|TRBV3-1
TGTGCCAGCAGCCAAGATGGGGAGACCCAGTACTTC
CASSQDGETQYF
>-|-|TRBJ2-7|TRBV13
TGTGCCAGCAGCCTAATCGGGACCGAGCAGTACTTC
CASSLIGTEQYF
>many|-|TRBJ2-7|TRBV7-9
TGTGCCAGCAGCGGGCGGTTAACCTACGAGCAGTACTTC
CASSGRLTYEQYF
>many|TRBD2|TRBJ2-7|TRBV6-1
TGTGCCAGCAGCGGATGGCCTTTTCCCGGCGCGGGGGGATACGAGCAGTACTTC
CASSGWPFPGAGGYEQYF